This T cell receptor beta chain originates from a study of T cells in Graves' hyperthyroidism and ophthalmopathy. Whole-study results and caveats: From stable hyperthyroidism, ophthalmopathy was set apart by a 13 V-J model.

TCR beta CDR3 regions were amplified from RNA transcripts. First-round RT-PCR targeting the TCR CDR3 was performed with the HTBI primer set. TCRdb used MiXCR to reprocess the multiplex PCR reads, holding one entry per CDR3 protein. The table records 600,000 to 700,000 distinct CDR3 sequences, about 14% of them present only once. In regard to this clonotype: What it binds is not known. One end of the junction varies from germline; a read error may be responsible.

Ophthalmopathy patients showed a Clinical Activity Score of at least 3, NOSPECS grade of at least 4 and duration under 3 months. The CDR3 consists of 15 residues. Germline values: CDR1 SGHAT, CDR2 FQNNGV. The TCR comes from a woman between 40 and 50 years old with Graves' ophthalmopathy. Sequenced material: blood. The rearrangement joins TRBV11-2 to TRBJ2-2; tentatively, D is TRBD2 (6 bases). DNA for the CDR3: TGTGCCAGCAGGTTAGGAGGGGCGCACACCGGGGAGCTGTTTTTT. Its translation: CASRLGGAHTGELFF.